The T cell receptor (beta chain) described here comes from a study of T cell responses to AZD1222 COVID-19 vaccine (dated by TCRdb to the early 2020s). Regarding the study in general: AZD1222 recipients given second doses at about 4 weeks or at about 12 weeks were pooled, since spike-specific TCR depth and breadth were not found to differ between the two schedules. TCR sequencing covered 230 to 250 trial participants: about 210 given two doses of AZD1222 and about 26 given two doses of MenACWY control vaccine. Enrollment into the trials was organized by age into subgroups of 18-55, 56-69 and 70-plus years, and those subgroups contained roughly 140, 27 and 60 TCR-sequenced participants, respectively. Overall results and qualifications from the work: Participants were mostly white British and included more females than males, and it was suggested by the authors that clonal diversity may have been underestimated. After two AZD1222 doses, both the breadth and the depth of spike-specific TCRs were significantly higher than at day 0 and than in MenACWY recipients. Reportedly, almost half of the unique spike-specific TCRs recognized epitopes lying outside the regions that are mutated in the B.1.351 and B.1.1.7 variants. Because no day 14 peak-response samples were available, the repertoires could be characterized only after the peak T cell response. In the small 56-69-year group, the increase in depth fell short of significance, most likely because of low power. The vaccine-associated CD4 TCRs covered the entire spike protein, and the dominant responses fell in regions 160-218 and 743-854. Conclusions about previously exposed vaccinees were limited because only six AZD1222 recipients were SARS-CoV-2 seropositive at baseline.

The CDR3 regions of human TCRbeta chains were subjected to immunosequencing. In the authors' own workflow: Repertoire TCRs were matched against a reference library of SARS-CoV-2-specific TCRs generated with the MIRA antigen-specificity platform. Breadth was defined as the fraction of unique TCRs that were SARS-CoV-2-associated. Depth was defined as the fraction of total T cells that were SARS-CoV-2-associated. Each spike-specific TCR was assigned to its reactive spike region and to a CD4 or CD8 class using the MIRA data. Log10-transformed breadth and depth values were compared by one-way ANOVA with Sidak's multiple comparisons tests. This is the immuneACCESS table as TCRdb keeps it, with only in-frame sequences that have V and J called. A part of the clones is gone; compared with another copy, unresolved V genes explain less than half, and the rest is unexplained. That table gives V, J and clone size, and the DNA gave D and trimming. In all, the sample holds 100,000 to 150,000 clones, and around 87% of those were seen once. The leading ten clones occupy 8% to 13% of the sample.

Note on this clone: Its antigen is not yet known. It has no much larger one-base neighbor in the sample; base qualities were not kept.

CDR1 and CDR2, looked up from the germline V gene (reference sequence), are MNHEY and SMNVEV. The CDR3 holds 15 amino acids from the cysteine to the phenylalanine. The retained sequence is limited to the CDR3, 45 bases, with the frame set at the first base. Between the V and J ends, shortened by 3 bases and 5 bases respectively, the junction contains 15 bases. The time point label on this specimen signifies: baseline before first vaccination. The vaccinee samples were drawn from two UK trials, COV001 and COV002, one of which was a single-blind randomized controlled phase 2/3 trial testing AZD1222 (ChAdOx1 nCoV-19) in healthy adults. For TCRbeta chain sequencing, PBMC samples were collected from trial participants at day 0 and at day 28 after the second dose.

The material sequenced was peripheral blood, taken on day 0 of AZD1222 vaccination. The chain couples TRBV27 to TRBJ2-3; a tentative D call is TRBD1 (6 bases match). This TCR was recovered from an adult in good health. The CDR3: CASSFTGLLQDTQYF. The DNA sequence is as follows: TGTGCCAGCAGTTTTACAGGGTTACTACAAGATACGCAGTATTTT.